The 30 T cell receptor beta chains below all came from one sample that was sequenced in a study of T cell responses to AZD1222 COVID-19 vaccine. The repertoire was sequenced with immunoSEQ multiplex PCR; TCRdb's copy has only in-frame clones and lacks some. The sample shows some 110,000 clones, more than 85% of them seen only once. The sequencing used peripheral blood, collected 28 days after the second AZD1222 dose. These receptors were obtained from an adult who received the AZD1222 COVID-19 vaccine.

This chain connects TRBV7-3 to TRBJ2-2; 8 bases are a match to TRBD2. The V gene end was trimmed by 0 bases and the J gene end by 3 bases; junction bases not matched to a gene: 0. This CDR3 is built from 15 residues. The germline V gene encodes CDR1 SGHTA and CDR2 FQGTGA. The CDR3 reads CASSLTGLDTGELFF. Here the CDR3 DNA reads TGTGCCAGCAGCTTAACGGGACTAGACACCGGGGAGCTGTTTTTT.

This chain links TRBV30 with TRBJ2-6; D is possibly TRBD2 (6 bases). CDR1 and CDR2 from the germline V gene are GTSNPN and SVGIG (reference sequence). Trimming left V 4 bases short and J 3 bases short, with 19 bases between. CDR3 length: 17 residues. CDR3: CAWIKRGGLGGANVLTF. The DNA for the CDR3 is TGTGCCTGGATTAAGAGGGGAGGTTTGGGTGGGGCCAACGTCCTGACTTTC.

The chain uses TRBV6-5 and TRBJ2-7; D perhaps matches TRBD1 (5 bases). Germline loops: CDR1 MNHEY, CDR2 SVGAGI. This CDR3 has 13 amino acids. Trimming took off 5 bases at V and 6 bases at J, with 14 bases between the two ends. The CDR3 sequence is CASSPSGAGEQYF. The DNA of the CDR3 is TGTGCCAGCAGTCCCTCTGGGGCAGGCGAGCAGTACTTC.

The rearrangement uses TRBV6-5 and TRBJ2-1; D is uncertain. Per the germline V gene, CDR1 is MNHEY and CDR2 is SVGAGI. Trimming cost V 8 bases and J 5 bases, with 13 bases left between them. The CDR3 consists of 13 residues. The chain's CDR3 is CASGLLGHNEQFF. The CDR3 bases are TGTGCCAGCGGCCTTTTAGGGCACAATGAGCAGTTCTTC.

The chain joins TRBV18 to TRBJ1-2; 7 bases match TRBD1. The CDR3 spans 16 residues. Per the germline V gene, CDR1 is KGHSH and CDR2 is LQKENI. Losses at the gene ends were 2 bases for V and 0 bases for J; bases not matched to a gene: 6. The CDR3 protein is CASSPDRVYTNYGYTF. The CDR3 DNA is TGTGCCAGCTCACCAGACAGGGTCTATACTAACTATGGCTACACCTTC.

The chain couples TRBV27 to TRBJ2-7; weak D call: TRBD1 (5 bases). This CDR3 has 13 amino acids. CDR1 MNHEY and CDR2 SMNVEV come from the germline V gene (reference sequence). With 6 bases removed from V and 1 base from J, the gap between germline ends came to 10 bases. The DNA of the CDR3 is TGTGCCAGCAGCCTGACAGCTTCCTACGAGCAGTACTTC. It codes for CASSLTASYEQYF.

The chain joins TRBV11-1 to TRBJ1-1, with 8 positions matching TRBD1. The CDR3 runs to 13 residues. J lost 5 bases, V lost 5 bases, and 4 bases had no gene match. The germline V gene encodes CDR1 SGHAT and CDR2 FQDESV (reference sequence). The CDR3 DNA follows: TGTGCCAGCAGCCTCACAGGGGGGACTGAAGCTTTCTTT. The encoded protein is CASSLTGGTEAFF.

The J gene is TRBJ2-3, the V gene TRBV7-2; the D gene could be TRBD1 or TRBD2 (5 bases each). Germline V lookup: CDR1 SGHTA, CDR2 FQGNSA. V gave up 6 bases and J gave up 0 bases, with 16 bases separating them. This CDR3 has 16 residues. CDR3: CASRGVRATSTDTQYF. In DNA form, the CDR3 reads TGTGCCAGCAGGGGGGTCAGGGCCACTAGCACAGATACGCAGTATTTT.

This chain joins TRBV24-1 and TRBJ2-2; weak D call: TRBD2 (6 bases). Germline assignment: CDR1 KGHDR and CDR2 SFDVKD. V was cut by 3 bases and J by 0 bases, with 13 bases left in between. The CDR3 contains 17 residues. The CDR3 loop reads CATSDPSTSPNTGELFF. The CDR3 DNA reads as TGTGCCACCAGTGATCCGTCGACTAGTCCGAACACCGGGGAGCTGTTTTTT.

The gene calls are TRBV18 and TRBJ2-1; tentatively, D is TRBD1 (6 bases). CDR1 is KGHSH, CDR2 LQKENI, per germline. Trimming shortened V by 3 bases and J by 4 bases, and 19 bases separated the two germline ends. The CDR3 loop spans 17 amino acids. CDR3 residues: CASSPGPPGQKYNEQFF. The CDR3 DNA reads as TGTGCCAGCTCACCTGGCCCCCCCGGACAGAAATACAATGAGCAGTTCTTC.

The chain carries TRBV7-6 and TRBJ2-5; 12 nucleotides align to TRBD2. The CDR3 contains 16 residues. In germline, CDR1 is SGHVS, CDR2 FNYEAQ. J lost 4 bases, V lost 4 bases, and 7 bases had no gene match. CDR3 sequence reads: CASSSRLAGVPETQYF. In DNA, the CDR3 is TGTGCCAGCAGCTCTCGACTAGCGGGGGTCCCAGAGACCCAGTACTTC.

V is TRBV19 and J is TRBJ1-4; D might be TRBD1 (6 bases). Trimming left V 3 bases short and J 0 bases short, with 11 bases between. This CDR3 region has 16 residues. Germline CDR1 LNHDA, CDR2 SQIVND (reference sequence). CDR3 DNA: TGTGCCAGTAGTATGGGGGCCGAGGCAACTAATGAAAAACTGTTTTTT. This encodes CASSMGAEATNEKLFF.

The chain recombines TRBV5-8 with TRBJ2-2, with 7 bases fitting TRBD2. Germline values: CDR1 SGHTS, CDR2 YDEGEE. CDR3 length: 15 amino acids. Unmatched junction bases numbered 2, after V lost 0 bases and J lost 3 bases. Here the CDR3 DNA reads TGTGCCAGCAGCTTGGCGGGACTATACACCGGGGAGCTGTTTTTT. This translates into CASSLAGLYTGELFF.

The chain carries TRBV30 and TRBJ1-1; D perhaps matches TRBD1 (5 bases). Germline values: CDR1 GTSNPN, CDR2 SVGIG (reference sequence). The CDR3 sequence is 11 residues long. Deletions cut 5 bases from V and 4 bases from J, with 8 bases between. Here the CDR3 reads CAWQGGTEAFF. CDR3 coding DNA: TGTGCCTGGCAGGGAGGCACTGAAGCTTTCTTT.

The chain joins TRBV5-4 to TRBJ2-3; 7 bases match TRBD1. CDR1 and CDR2 (germline): SGHNT, YYREEE (reference sequence). The CDR3 has 15 residues. Germline trimming cut 4 bases from V and 0 bases from J; bases unmatched to any gene: 5. CDR3 protein: CASSETGVSTDTQYF. DNA of the CDR3: TGTGCCAGCAGCGAAACAGGGGTGAGCACAGATACGCAGTATTTT.

The chain joins TRBV27 to TRBJ2-7; D is unclear. Trimming removed 6 bases at V and 4 bases at J, with 7 bases between. This CDR3 spans 11 amino acids. Germline V gives CDR1 MNHEY, CDR2 SMNVEV (reference sequence). The CDR3 nucleotides are TGTGCCAGCAGACGCGAATACGAGCAGTACTTC. Protein product: CASRREYEQYF.

The chain carries TRBV19 and TRBJ2-5; no firm D call. Germline assignment: CDR1 LNHDA and CDR2 SQIVND (reference sequence). The CDR3 length is 13 residues. V was trimmed by 1 base and J by 2 bases, leaving 5 bases between them. Here the CDR3 DNA reads TGTGCCAGTAGTATAGGGCAGCAAGAGACCCAGTACTTC. This codes for CASSIGQQETQYF.

The chain has TRBV11-3 and TRBJ2-5; 9 bases are a match to TRBD2. The CDR3 is 15 amino acids. J was trimmed by 1 base and V by 1 base; bases with no gene match: 1. Germline CDR1 reads SGHNT; CDR2 reads YENEEA. CDR3 DNA: TGTGCCAGCAGCTTAGCTAGCGGGACCCAAGAGACCCAGTACTTC. Amino acid sequence: CASSLASGTQETQYF.

The chain combines TRBV5-6 with TRBJ1-2; 9 bases fit TRBD1. The V gene's germline CDR1 is SGHDT and CDR2 YYEEEE. With V trimmed by 4 bases and J by 4 bases, 2 bases remained unmatched. This CDR3 is built from 13 residues. CDR3 nucleotide sequence: TGTGCCAGCAGCCAGGACAGGGGCTATGGCTACACCTTC. This codes for CASSQDRGYGYTF.

This sequence joins TRBV3-1 (or the pseudogene TRBV3-2) and TRBJ2-1, with TRBD2 matching 8 bases. V was clipped by 1 base and J by 3 bases; unmatched bases: 5. The CDR3 totals 16 residues. The germline V gene has CDR1 LGHDT and CDR2 YNNKEL (reference sequence). The CDR3 loop reads CASSQVGLAGYNEQFF. DNA for the CDR3: TGTGCCAGCAGCCAAGTTGGGCTAGCGGGCTACAATGAGCAGTTCTTC.

This chain connects TRBV18 to TRBJ2-3; 13 bases are shared with TRBD2. Per the germline V gene, CDR1 is KGHSH and CDR2 is LQKENI. CDR3 length: 16 residues. J was trimmed by 6 bases and V by 1 base; bases with no gene match: 4. The DNA of the CDR3 is TGTGCCAGCTCACCACGGACTAGCGGGGGTCGGGATACGCAGTATTTT. Amino acids: CASSPRTSGGRDTQYF. Combining the CDR3 with reference TRBV18 and TRBJ2-3 gives the whole variable domain NAGVMQNPRHLVRRRGQEARLRCSPMKGHSHVYWYRQLPEEGLKFMVYLQKENIIDESGMPKERFSAEFPKEGPSILRIQQVVRGDSAAYFCASSPRTSGGRDTQYFGPGTRLTVL.

Only a few counts were recorded for this clone. V usage is TRBV6-2 or TRBV6-3 and J usage is TRBJ1-2; possible D gene TRBD1, 6 bases. Trimming shortened V by 5 bases and J by 7 bases, and 14 bases separated the two germline ends. This CDR3 comprises 13 residues. Germline loops: CDR1 MNHEY, CDR2 SVGEGT. The CDR3 region has the DNA TGTGCCAGCAGTCCGGACAGCCTGGGTGGCTACACCTTC. This gives the protein CASSPDSLGGYTF.

This clone was seen only once. The chain combines TRBV7-6 with TRBJ2-1; TRBD2 matches at 15 bases. Germline loops: CDR1 SGHVS, CDR2 FNYEAQ. V trimming: 4 bases; J trimming: 10 bases; junction bases outside the gene matches: 5. The CDR3 length is 15 residues. The CDR3 DNA reads TGTGCCAGCAGCTCGGGACTAGCGGGAGGAGGAGAGCAGTTCTTC. This sequence encodes CASSSGLAGGGEQFF.

This clone was observed a single time. The chain has TRBV11-3 and TRBJ2-5, with D perhaps matching TRBD1 (6 bases). The CDR3 length is 15 residues. CDR1 and CDR2 from the germline V gene are SGHNT and YENEEA. V was pared by 1 base and J by 4 bases, with 13 bases between. CDR3 DNA: TGTGCCAGCAGCTTAGTGTCAGGGGCGATAGAGACCCAGTACTTC. This gives the protein CASSLVSGAIETQYF.

This rearrangement joins TRBV4-1 to TRBJ2-7, with TRBD1 matching over 8 bases. The CDR3 loop spans 15 amino acids. The V gene's germline CDR1 is MGHRA and CDR2 YSYEKL. Trimming at V came to 4 bases and at J to 2 bases, leaving 7 bases not matched to a gene. The CDR3 sequence: CASSPGQGPTYEQYF. Here the CDR3 DNA reads TGCGCCAGCAGCCCCGGACAGGGACCTACCTACGAGCAGTACTTC.

The chain combines TRBV15 with TRBJ1-2; tentatively, D is TRBD1 (5 bases). The CDR3 covers 13 residues. CDR1 is LNHNV, CDR2 YYDKDF, per germline (reference sequence). V lost 1 base, J lost 7 bases, and 10 bases lay in between. The CDR3 here is CATSRGGIGGYTF. In nucleotides, the CDR3 is TGTGCCACCAGCAGAGGGGGGATAGGTGGCTACACCTTC.

Remarks on this clone: Additional DNA sequences in this sample encode the identical CDR3. The genes are TRBV5-4 and TRBJ1-2; D call uncertain. The CDR3 consists of 13 residues. The germline gives CDR1 SGHNT, CDR2 YYREEE (reference sequence). V was shortened by 0 bases and J by 3 bases, with 6 bases between the two germline ends. CDR3 nucleotides: TGTGCCAGCAGCTTGGGCGGCTACTATGGCTACACCTTC. It yields the protein CASSLGGYYGYTF.

The chain joins TRBV14 to TRBJ2-7; no definite D call. Trimming shortened V by 4 bases and J by 4 bases, and 8 bases separated the two germline ends. The germline gives CDR1 SGHDN, CDR2 FVKESK. The CDR3 totals 12 residues. The CDR3 loop reads CASSPSGYEQYF. The CDR3 DNA follows: TGTGCCAGCAGCCCGTCCGGGTACGAGCAGTACTTC.

The chain has TRBV18 and TRBJ1-4; 7 bases line up with TRBD1. There are 18 residues in the CDR3. The germline gives CDR1 KGHSH, CDR2 LQKENI. Unmatched junction bases numbered 11, after V lost 1 base and J lost 3 bases. CDR3 bases: TGTGCCAGCTCACCACGACGCGGACAGGATACCTCTAATGAAAAACTGTTTTTT. It specifies CASSPRRGQDTSNEKLFF.

V usage is TRBV18 and J usage is TRBJ2-7, with 9 bases lining up with TRBD1. The germline V gene encodes CDR1 KGHSH and CDR2 LQKENI. The CDR3 length is 14 residues. Unmatched junction bases numbered 6, after V lost 6 bases and J lost 3 bases. The CDR3 spells CASSTAGQGYEQYF. The CDR3 bases are TGTGCCAGCTCCACAGCGGGACAGGGCTACGAGCAGTACTTC.